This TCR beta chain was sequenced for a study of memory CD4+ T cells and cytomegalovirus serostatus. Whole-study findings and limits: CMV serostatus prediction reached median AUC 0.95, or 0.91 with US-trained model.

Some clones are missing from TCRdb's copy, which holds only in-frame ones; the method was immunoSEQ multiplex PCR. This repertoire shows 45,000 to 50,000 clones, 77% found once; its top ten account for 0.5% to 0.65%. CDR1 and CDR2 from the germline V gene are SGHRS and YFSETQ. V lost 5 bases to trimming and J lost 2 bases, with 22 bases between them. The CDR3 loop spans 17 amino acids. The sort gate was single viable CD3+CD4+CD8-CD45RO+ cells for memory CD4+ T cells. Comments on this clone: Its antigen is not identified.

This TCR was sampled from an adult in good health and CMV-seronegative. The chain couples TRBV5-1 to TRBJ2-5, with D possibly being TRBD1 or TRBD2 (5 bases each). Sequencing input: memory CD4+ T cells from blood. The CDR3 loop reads CASSSRAAGLTQETQYF. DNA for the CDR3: TGCGCCAGCAGTTCGAGAGCGGCAGGGCTCACACAAGAGACCCAGTACTTC.